Listed below are T cell receptor beta chains from one sample, sequenced in a study of T cell responses to AZD1222 COVID-19 vaccine. Sequencing used immunoSEQ multiplex PCR; TCRdb keeps in-frame clones, though not all of them. Counted here are fewer than 85,000 clones, 80% to 90% occurring once; the ten biggest clones make up around 29%. This sample comprised peripheral blood, obtained on day 0 of AZD1222 vaccination. The origin of the receptors is an adult in good health. Each CDR3 is given with its conserved first and last residue. Each record gives: CDR3 protein, J gene, V gene, D gene, clone size. A D gene is named only where the DNA matches it firmly. A clone size is listed for some rows: how often the clone was seen (once, few, many), or a class if it is expanded.

CASSLATTDTQYF,TRBJ2-3,TRBV7-9,NA,NA
CASSFPGQEFTDTQYF,TRBJ2-3,TRBV5-4,NA,NA
CASSLVLGGTDTQYF,TRBJ2-3,TRBV13,NA,NA
CASSSPRRTEAFF,TRBJ1-1,TRBV27,NA,NA
CASSQGLADYNEQFF,TRBJ2-1,TRBV7-3,TRBD2,NA
CASSQQASYGYTF,TRBJ1-2,TRBV28,NA,NA
CASSFSLLGDTQYF,TRBJ2-3,TRBV7-2,NA,NA
CASSSGTGTGALNEKLFF,TRBJ1-4,TRBV5-5,TRBD1,NA
CASSSLGSGRPSFF,TRBJ2-1,TRBV6-2/TRBV6-3,TRBD2,NA
CASSSTSGRIGEQYF,TRBJ2-7,TRBV18,TRBD2,NA
CASSSERGREQYF,TRBJ2-7,TRBV2,NA,NA
CASSQDKDRHTGNTIYF,TRBJ1-3,TRBV4-1,TRBD1,NA
CSVEWGDEQFF,TRBJ2-1,TRBV29-1,NA,once
CASSVGGRGDEQYF,TRBJ2-7,TRBV2,TRBD2,NA
CASSLGLRNTGELFF,TRBJ2-2,TRBV11-2,NA,few
CASTLGIAAAQDEQYF,TRBJ2-7,TRBV28,NA,NA
CASSSPTGVNDEQYF,TRBJ2-7,TRBV7-2,NA,once
CASSYLPRRGNYEQYF,TRBJ2-7,TRBV6-2/TRBV6-3,NA,NA
CASSSGTSGWMEQFF,TRBJ2-1,TRBV28,TRBD2,NA
CASSSDGLESYEQYF,TRBJ2-7,TRBV11-2,NA,NA
CASSKGTSGSGTDTQYF,TRBJ2-3,TRBV11-3,TRBD2,NA
CASSPEGRTDTQYF,TRBJ2-3,TRBV18,NA,NA
CASSQEGPGTEQFF,TRBJ2-1,TRBV4-1,NA,NA